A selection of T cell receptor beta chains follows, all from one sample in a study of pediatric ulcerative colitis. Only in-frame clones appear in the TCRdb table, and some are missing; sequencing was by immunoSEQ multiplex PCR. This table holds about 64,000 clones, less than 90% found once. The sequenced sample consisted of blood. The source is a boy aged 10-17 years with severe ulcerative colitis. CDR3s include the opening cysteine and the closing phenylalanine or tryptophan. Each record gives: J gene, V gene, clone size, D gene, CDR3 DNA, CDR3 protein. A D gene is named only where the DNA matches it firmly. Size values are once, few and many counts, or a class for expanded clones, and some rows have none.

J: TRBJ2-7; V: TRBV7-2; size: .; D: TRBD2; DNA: TGTGCCAGCAGCCTCGGACTAGCGGGAGTCGGGAACCCCTACGAGCAGTACTTC; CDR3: CASSLGLAGVGNPYEQYF
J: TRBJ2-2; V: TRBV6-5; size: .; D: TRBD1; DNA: TGTGCCAGCAGTACGGGACAGGGTACCGGGGAGCTGTTTTTT; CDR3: CASSTGQGTGELFF
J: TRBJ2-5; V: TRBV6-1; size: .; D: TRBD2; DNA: TGTGCCAGCAGTGGCCTAGCGGGAATGCAAGAGACCCAGTACTTC; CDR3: CASSGLAGMQETQYF
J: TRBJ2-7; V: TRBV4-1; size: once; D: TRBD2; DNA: TGCGCCAGCAGCCAAATCGGACTAGCGGGAGTAGGTGAGCAGTACTTC; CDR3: CASSQIGLAGVGEQYF
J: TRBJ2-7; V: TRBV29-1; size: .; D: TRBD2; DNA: TGCAGCGTGGGGAAGGCGGGGGACGAGCAGTACTTC; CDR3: CSVGKAGDEQYF
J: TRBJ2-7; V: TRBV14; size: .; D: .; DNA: TGTGCCAGCAGCCAATACAAGGCGGGGGAGCAGTACTTC; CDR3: CASSQYKAGEQYF
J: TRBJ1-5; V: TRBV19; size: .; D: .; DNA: TGTGCCAGTAGTGTAGGGGATAGCCAGCCCCAGCATTTT; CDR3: CASSVGDSQPQHF
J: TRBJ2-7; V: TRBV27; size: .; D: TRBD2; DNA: TGTGCCAGCAGTTTTAGCTCCCCGGGACTAGGCTACGAGCAGTACTTC; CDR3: CASSFSSPGLGYEQYF
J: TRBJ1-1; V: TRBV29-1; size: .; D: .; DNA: TGCAGCGTTGAAGATCGGGTGGCAGTCTTGATAACTGAAGCTTTCTTT; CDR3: CSVEDRVAVLITEAFF
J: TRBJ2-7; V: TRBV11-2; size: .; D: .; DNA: TGTGCCAGCGGAAACTACGAGCAGTACTTC; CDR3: CASGNYEQYF
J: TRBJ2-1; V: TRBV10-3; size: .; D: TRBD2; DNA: TGTGCCATCAGTGAGTCGGGACTAGCGGGATTCTCCTACAATGAGCAGTTCTTC; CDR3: CAISESGLAGFSYNEQFF
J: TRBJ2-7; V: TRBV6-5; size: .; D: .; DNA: TGTGCCAGCAGTCGCTACGCAGGGGTGTCCTACGAGCAGTACTTC; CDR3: CASSRYAGVSYEQYF
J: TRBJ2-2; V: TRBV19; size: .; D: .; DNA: TGTGCCAGTAGTTACCAGTCCGGGGAGCTGTTTTTT; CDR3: CASSYQSGELFF
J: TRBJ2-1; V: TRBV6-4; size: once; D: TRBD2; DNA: TGTGCCAGCAGCTCCTCCCTAGCGGAATACAATGAGCAGTTCTTC; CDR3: CASSSSLAEYNEQFF
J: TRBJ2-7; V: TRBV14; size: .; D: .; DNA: TGTGCCAGCCTAGGAAGCGACGAGCAGTACTTC; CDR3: CASLGSDEQYF
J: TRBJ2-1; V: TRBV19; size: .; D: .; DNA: TGTGCCAGTAGTACGGGAAGCTCCTACAATGAGCAGTTCTTC; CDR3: CASSTGSSYNEQFF
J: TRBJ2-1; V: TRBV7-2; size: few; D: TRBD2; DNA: TGTGCCAGCAGCTCCCGGGAGGGCCCCTACAATGAGCAGTTCTTC; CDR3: CASSSREGPYNEQFF
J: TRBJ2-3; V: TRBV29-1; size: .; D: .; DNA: TGCAGCGTGGGCTCAGATACGCAGTATTTT; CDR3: CSVGSDTQYF
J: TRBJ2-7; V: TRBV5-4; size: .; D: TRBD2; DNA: TGTGCCAGCAGCAAAGGGGCTAGCGGGAGCTCCTACGAGCAGTACTTC; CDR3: CASSKGASGSSYEQYF
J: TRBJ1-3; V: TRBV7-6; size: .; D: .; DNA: TGTGCCAGCAGCTTATCAGGGGAAGGAAACACCATATATTTT; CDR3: CASSLSGEGNTIYF
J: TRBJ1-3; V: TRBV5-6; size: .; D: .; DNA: TGTGCCAGCAGCTTAAGTTCTGGAAACACCATATATTTT; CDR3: CASSLSSGNTIYF
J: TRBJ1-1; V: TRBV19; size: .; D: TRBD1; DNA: TGTGCCAGTAGTATACCACAGGGGAGGATGACTGAAGCTTTCTTT; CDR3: CASSIPQGRMTEAFF
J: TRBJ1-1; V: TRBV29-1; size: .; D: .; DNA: TGCAGCGTTAGGGCCGGGACCGCCGGCGACACTGAAGCTTTCTTT; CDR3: CSVRAGTAGDTEAFF
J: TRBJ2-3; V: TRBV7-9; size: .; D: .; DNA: TGTGCCAGCAGCCGCTCAGATACGCAGTATTTT; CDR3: CASSRSDTQYF
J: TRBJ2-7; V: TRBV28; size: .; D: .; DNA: TGTGCCAGCAGTTTGTTAGGGGCCTCCTACGAGCAGTACTTC; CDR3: CASSLLGASYEQYF
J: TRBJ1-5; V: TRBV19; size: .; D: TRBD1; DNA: TGTGCCAGTAGTATGAGGACAGGGGGCCAGCATTTT; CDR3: CASSMRTGGQHF
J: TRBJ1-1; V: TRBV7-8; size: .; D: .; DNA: TGTGCCAGCAGCTGGTCGGCGTCAGCGAACACTGAAGCTTTCTTT; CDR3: CASSWSASANTEAFF
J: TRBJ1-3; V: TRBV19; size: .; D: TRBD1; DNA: TGTGCCAGTGAACAGGGGATTGGAAACACCATATATTTT; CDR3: CASEQGIGNTIYF
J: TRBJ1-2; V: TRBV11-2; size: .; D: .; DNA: TGTGCCAGCAGCTTTCGGATTAACTATGGCTACACCTTC; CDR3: CASSFRINYGYTF
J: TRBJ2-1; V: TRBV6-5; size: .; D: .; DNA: TGTGCCAGCAGTTACGGGGTCTCCTACAATGAGCAGTTCTTC; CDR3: CASSYGVSYNEQFF
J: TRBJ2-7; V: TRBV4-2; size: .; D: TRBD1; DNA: TGTGCCAGCAGCCCCTTCCCGGGACAGGGTGTTTGGGAGCAGTACTTC; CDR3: CASSPFPGQGVWEQYF
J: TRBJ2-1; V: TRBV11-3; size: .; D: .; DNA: TGTGCCAGCAGCGGGGTCGATGAGCAGTTCTTC; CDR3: CASSGVDEQFF
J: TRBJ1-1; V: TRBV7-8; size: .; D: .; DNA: TGTGCCAGCAGCTTAACTGCGAACACTGAAGCTTTCTTT; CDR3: CASSLTANTEAFF
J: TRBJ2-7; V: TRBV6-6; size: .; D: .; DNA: TGTGCCAGCAGTTACGCAGACAGAGAGTACGAGCAGTACTTC; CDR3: CASSYADREYEQYF
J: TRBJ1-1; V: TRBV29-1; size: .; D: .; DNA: TGCAGCGACTATTATATGAACACTGAAGCTTTCTTT; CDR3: CSDYYMNTEAFF
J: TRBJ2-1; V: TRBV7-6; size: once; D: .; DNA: TGTGCCAGCAGCGGGGACCCGGCCAATGAGCAGTTCTTC; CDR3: CASSGDPANEQFF
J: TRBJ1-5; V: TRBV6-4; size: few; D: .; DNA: TGTGCCAGCAGTGAATGGGCAGGGGATCAGCCCCAGCATTTT; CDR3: CASSEWAGDQPQHF
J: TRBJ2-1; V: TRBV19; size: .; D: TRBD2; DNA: TGTGCCAGTAGGGCCGGGACTAGCGGGAGCGATGAGCAGTTCTTC; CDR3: CASRAGTSGSDEQFF
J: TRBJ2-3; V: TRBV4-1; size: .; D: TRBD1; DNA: TGCGCCAGCAGCCAAGAGAGGACAGGGGAAGCAGATACGCAGTATTTT; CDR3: CASSQERTGEADTQYF
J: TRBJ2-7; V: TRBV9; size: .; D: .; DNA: TGTGCCAGCAGCGGTTCGAATTCCGGTTACGAGCAGTACTTC; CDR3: CASSGSNSGYEQYF